These 15 T cell receptor beta chains share one sample of origin, sequenced in a study of shared clonotypes between healthy human individuals. The assay was immunoSEQ multiplex PCR, and TCRdb's table has in-frame clones only and misses some. The repertoire holds 2 million to 2.5 million clones, with 80% to 95% as singletons. The sequencing sample was made of naive CD4+ T cells from PBMCs. Subset given: CD45RA+ positively selected. The receptors here all came from a man aged 18-30 years in good health. Some clones in this sample may be carry-over from other donors' samples.

This chain joins TRBV27 and TRBJ1-1, with TRBD1 matching over 7 bases. Germline values: CDR1 MNHEY, CDR2 SMNVEV (reference sequence). The V and J ends lost 5 bases and 11 bases, in that order; junction bases with no gene match: 17. The CDR3 covers 15 residues. Written as DNA, the CDR3 is TGTGCCAGCAGTACACGGTCGACAGGGCGGGATTTGGCTTTCTTT. Its protein product is CASSTRSTGRDLAFF.

Note on this clone: At one end, the junction sequence differs from germline, possibly due to a read error. This chain links TRBV4-2 with TRBJ2-2, with a tentative D call TRBD2 (5 bases). The germline V gene has CDR1 LGHNA and CDR2 YNFKEQ. The CDR3 loop spans 16 amino acids. The CDR3 coding sequence is TGTGCCAGCAGCCAAGATCCGTCGGGGAACGCCGGGGAGCTGTTTTTT. Protein product: CASSQDPSGNAGELFF.

This clone occurred once. The chain combines TRBV6-4 with TRBJ1-1; TRBD1 agrees at 8 bases. Germline lookup yields CDR1 MRHNA and CDR2 SNTAGT. This CDR3 spans 15 amino acids. With 0 bases clipped from V and 1 base from J, the junction kept 1 base outside the gene matches. The DNA of the CDR3 is TGTGCCAGCAGTGACTCCACAGGGGGGAACACTGAAGCTTTCTTT. Translated, it gives CASSDSTGGNTEAFF.

The chain joins TRBV7-2 to TRBJ2-5, with a weak D call TRBD2 (5 bases). Trimming cost V 7 bases and J 5 bases, with 17 bases left between them. Germline values: CDR1 SGHTA, CDR2 FQGNSA. This CDR3 spans 14 amino acids. CDR3: CASTLGLSGETQYF. CDR3 coding DNA: TGTGCCAGCACTTTAGGTCTTTCGGGGGAGACCCAGTACTTC.

V gene TRBV28 combines with J gene TRBJ1-1; D is uncertain. V gave up 10 bases and J gave up 0 bases, with 18 bases separating them. This CDR3 comprises 15 residues. CDR1 is MDHEN, CDR2 SYDVKM, per germline. The CDR3 DNA follows: TGTGCCATCCAAACAATACCAGGCATGAACACTGAAGCTTTCTTT. Encoded protein: CAIQTIPGMNTEAFF.

A word on this clone: Other nucleotide sequences from this sample produce the same CDR3. The J gene is TRBJ2-3, the V gene TRBV7-2, with D tentatively TRBD1 or TRBD2 (5 bases each). The CDR3 length is 14 residues. Germline V lookup: CDR1 SGHTA, CDR2 FQGNSA. With 1 base removed from V and 2 bases from J, the gap between germline ends came to 7 bases. CDR3 bases: TGTGCCAGCAGCTTAGGGGGGTTCACAGATACGCAGTATTTT. Amino acids: CASSLGGFTDTQYF.

The genes are TRBV13 and TRBJ2-1, with TRBD2 matching 10 bases. The trim removed 5 bases at V and 10 bases at J, leaving 8 bases unmatched. Germline V gene data show CDR1 as PRHDT and CDR2 as FYEKMQ (reference sequence). The CDR3 is 14 amino acids. DNA for the CDR3: TGTGCCAGCAGCCGAAATTTAGCGGGAGGAGAGCAGTTCTTC. Amino acids: CASSRNLAGGEQFF.

The chain uses TRBV15 and TRBJ2-2; maybe TRBD1 (5 bases). The CDR3 has 14 residues. With 3 bases removed from V and 9 bases from J, the gap between germline ends came to 14 bases. CDR1 and CDR2 (germline): LNHNV, YYDKDF (reference sequence). Here the CDR3 DNA reads TGTGCCACCAGCAGGGGTGGGGCGGTAAGGGAGCTGTTTTTT. Translating it yields CATSRGGAVRELFF. The full variable domain, with the rest looked up from reference TRBV15 and TRBJ2-2, is DAMVIQNPRYQVTQFGKPVTLSCSQTLNHNVMYWYQQKSSQAPKLLFHYYDKDFNNEADTPDNFQSRRPNTSFCFLDIRSPGLGDTAMYLCATSRGGAVRELFFGEGSRLTVL.

The gene calls are TRBV9 and TRBJ1-1; D call uncertain. V lost 4 bases and J lost 1, with 8 bases in between. Germline CDR1 and CDR2: SGDLS and YYNGEE. CDR3 length equals 13 residues. Here the CDR3 DNA reads TGTGCCAGCAGCCCTATGGGGAACACTGAAGCTTTCTTT. Amino acid sequence: CASSPMGNTEAFF.

This chain links TRBV7-6 with TRBJ2-1, with D perhaps TRBD2 (5 bases). Germline V gene lookup returns CDR1 SGHVS and CDR2 FNYEAQ. The CDR3 covers 17 residues. Between the trimmed V and J ends, which lost 3 bases and 0 bases, there was a span of 15 bases. In nucleotides, the CDR3 is TGTGCCAGCAGCTTTGGAGGCGGTCGCTCCTCCTACAATGAGCAGTTCTTC. As protein: CASSFGGGRSSYNEQFF.

V is TRBV5-5 and J is TRBJ1-5, with TRBD1 matching over 7 bases. Germline CDR1 and CDR2: SGHKS and YYEKEE (reference sequence). There are 14 residues in the CDR3. V lost 4 bases to trimming and J lost 6 bases; unmatched junction nucleotides: 7. The CDR3 region has the DNA TGTGCCAGCAGCCCACAGGGGTCGGCTCAGCCCCAGCATTTT. Protein: CASSPQGSAQPQHF. The variable domain in full, completed from reference TRBV5-5 and TRBJ1-5, reads DAGVTQSPTHLIKTRGQQVTLRCSPISGHKSVSWYQQVLGQGPQFIFQYYEKEERGRGNFPDRFSARQFPNYSSELNVNALLLGDSALYLCASSPQGSAQPQHFGDGTRLSIL.

This clone was recorded once. The chain employs TRBV6-5 and TRBJ2-7; TRBD2 is a possible D gene (5 bases). The CDR3 runs 16 residues. Germline CDR1 reads MNHEY; CDR2 reads SVGAGI. V lost 0 bases to trimming and J lost 3 bases, with 15 bases between them. This chain's CDR3 is CASSYSWRARYYEQYF. The CDR3 DNA sequence: TGTGCCAGCAGTTACTCTTGGCGGGCCAGGTACTACGAGCAGTACTTC.

This clone was counted once. The chain is built from TRBV5-4 and TRBJ1-1, with TRBD1 as a possible D gene (5 bases). The V and J ends lost 0 bases and 4 bases respectively, with 13 bases between them. This CDR3 is 15 amino acids long. Per the germline V gene, CDR1 is SGHNT and CDR2 is YYREEE (reference sequence). Here the CDR3 reads CASSLDQGRGTEAFF. Here the CDR3 DNA reads TGTGCCAGCAGCTTGGATCAGGGCCGGGGCACTGAAGCTTTCTTT.

This sequence joins TRBV6-1 and TRBJ2-1, with D perhaps TRBD1 (7 bases). The V and J ends lost 3 bases and 8 bases respectively, with 20 bases between them. The CDR3 is made up of 16 amino acids. CDR1 is MNHNS, CDR2 SASEGT, per germline. CDR3 amino acids: CASSDPPISRGDEQFF. The CDR3 DNA is TGTGCCAGCAGTGACCCCCCCATATCCAGGGGGGATGAGCAGTTCTTC.

This rearrangement joins TRBV28 to TRBJ1-4; a weak D match, TRBD1 (5 bases). V lost 6 bases and J lost 0, with 14 bases in between. In germline, CDR1 is MDHEN, CDR2 SYDVKM. The CDR3 extends over 16 amino acids. CDR3 bases: TGTGCCAGCAGCATTAGGGGATCCCCAACTAATGAAAAACTGTTTTTT. It specifies CASSIRGSPTNEKLFF.